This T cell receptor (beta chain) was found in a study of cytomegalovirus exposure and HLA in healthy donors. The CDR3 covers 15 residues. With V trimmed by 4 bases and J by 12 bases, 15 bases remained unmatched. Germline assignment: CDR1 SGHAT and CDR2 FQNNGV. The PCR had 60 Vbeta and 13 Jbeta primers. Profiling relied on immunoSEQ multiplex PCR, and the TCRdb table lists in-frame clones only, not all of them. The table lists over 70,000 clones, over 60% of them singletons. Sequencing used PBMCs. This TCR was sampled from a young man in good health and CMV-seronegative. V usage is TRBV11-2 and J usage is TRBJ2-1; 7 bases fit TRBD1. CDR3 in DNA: TGTGCCAGCAGCTCGGGACAGTCCTTCACAATTGGGCAGTTCTTC. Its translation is CASSSGQSFTIGQFF.